Below, 12 T cell receptor beta chains from the same sample are listed, as sequenced in a study of control samples from healthy donors and cancer patients. Measured with immunoSEQ multiplex PCR; TCRdb has only the in-frame clones, and not every one. The table shows 150,000 to 200,000 clones, with around 92% occurring only once. Sequencing input: blood. These receptor sequences come from a young woman in good health.

This chain joins TRBV6-6 and TRBJ2-5; no reliable D call. Looked up from germline, CDR1 is MNHNY and CDR2 is SVGAGI (reference sequence). Trimming took off 2 bases at V and 1 base at J, with 8 bases between the two ends. The length of the CDR3 is 14 residues. The DNA for the CDR3 is TGTGCCAGCAGTTACAGGGCAACCCAAGAGACCCAGTACTTC. It codes for CASSYRATQETQYF.

This chain uses TRBV15 with TRBJ2-1; TRBD1 agrees at 8 bases. The CDR3 is made up of 15 amino acids. V trimming: 0 bases; J trimming: 10 bases; junction bases outside the gene matches: 8. The germline CDR1 and CDR2 sequences are LNHNV and YYDKDF (reference sequence). The CDR3 here is CATSRDLGQGNEQFF. The DNA of the CDR3 is TGTGCCACCAGCAGAGACCTCGGACAGGGTAACGAGCAGTTCTTC.

This sequence joins TRBV10-3 and TRBJ2-3; TRBD2 agrees at 11 bases. V dropped 3 bases and J dropped 3; count of bases not matched to a gene: 5. CDR3 size: 16 residues. The germline V gene has CDR1 ENHRY and CDR2 SYGVKD. In nucleotides, the CDR3 is TGTGCCATCAGTGACCTAGCGGGGGGAAGAACAGATACGCAGTATTTT. Translated: CAISDLAGGRTDTQYF.

The chain combines TRBV11-2 with TRBJ1-5; the D gene is possibly TRBD1 (5 bases). V was shortened by 1 base and J by 0 bases, with 7 bases between the two germline ends. Germline values: CDR1 SGHAT, CDR2 FQNNGV. CDR3 length equals 15 residues. As DNA, the CDR3 is TGTGCCAGCAGCTTAGCCGGGGGTAGCAATCAGCCCCAGCATTTT. It encodes CASSLAGGSNQPQHF.

J is TRBJ1-3 and V is TRBV4-2; TRBD1 aligns across 7 bases. Germline V lookup: CDR1 LGHNA, CDR2 YNFKEQ. V lost 0 bases, J lost 0 bases, and 5 bases stayed unmatched. There are 17 residues in the CDR3. CDR3 residues: CASSQDLPGGSGNTIYF. The DNA of the CDR3 is TGTGCCAGCAGCCAAGATTTGCCAGGGGGCTCTGGAAACACCATATATTTT.

V usage is TRBV13 and J usage is TRBJ1-1; no reliable D call. V dropped 0 bases and J dropped 3 bases, with 8 bases sitting between them. Germline assignment: CDR1 PRHDT and CDR2 FYEKMQ (reference sequence). The CDR3 sequence is 14 residues long. CDR3 residues: CASSLGGFDTEAFF. The CDR3 DNA sequence: TGTGCCAGCAGCTTAGGAGGGTTCGACACTGAAGCTTTCTTT.

The chain links TRBV7-9 to TRBJ1-1, with D unresolved. Between the trimmed V and J ends, which lost 2 bases and 1 base, there was a span of 8 bases. This CDR3 is built from 14 residues. Looked up from germline, CDR1 is SEHNR and CDR2 is FQNEAQ (reference sequence). The CDR3 is CASSLQAGNTEAFF. The CDR3 DNA reads as TGTGCCAGCAGCTTACAAGCCGGGAACACTGAAGCTTTCTTT.

V gene TRBV4-3 combines with J gene TRBJ2-7; 9 bases agree with TRBD1. Germline CDR1 and CDR2: LGHNA and YSLEER. The CDR3 has 15 residues. Trimming cost V 4 bases and J 3 bases; bases outside gene matches: 7. CDR3 bases: TGCGCCAGCAGCCGGTCCGGGACAGGGATCTACGAGCAGTACTTC. Its protein is CASSRSGTGIYEQYF.

The rearrangement uses TRBV5-1 and TRBJ2-7; 9 bases agree with TRBD1. Per germline, CDR1 SGHRS and CDR2 YFSETQ. With 4 bases clipped from V and 5 bases from J, the junction kept 10 bases outside the gene matches. This CDR3 has 15 amino acids. CDR3 amino acids: CASSPRGQGLNEQYF. CDR3 in DNA: TGCGCCAGCAGCCCGAGGGGACAGGGATTGAACGAGCAGTACTTC.

The count of this clone is one. The V gene is TRBV6-6, the J gene TRBJ2-1; 9 bases are shared with TRBD2. CDR1 and CDR2 (germline): MNHNY, SVGAGI (reference sequence). The CDR3 sequence is 16 residues long. The V and J ends lost 0 bases and 2 bases, in that order; junction bases with no gene match: 2. DNA for the CDR3: TGTGCCAGCAGTTACTCGACTAGCGGAACCTACAATGAGCAGTTCTTC. It specifies CASSYSTSGTYNEQFF.

The CDR3 loop is CASSPGGQGVAFF. The CDR3 DNA reads TGCGCCAGCAGCCCCGGCGGACAGGGGGTTGCTTTCTTT. The genes are TRBV5-1 and TRBJ1-1; 10 nucleotides agree with TRBD1. Germline V gene data show CDR1 as SGHRS and CDR2 as YFSETQ. V lost 4 bases, J lost 11 bases, and 8 bases stayed unmatched. The CDR3 extends over 13 amino acids.

The chain is built from TRBV27 and TRBJ1-2; 9 nucleotides agree with TRBD1. Unmatched junction bases numbered 4, after V lost 2 bases and J lost 6 bases. Germline V gene lookup returns CDR1 MNHEY and CDR2 SMNVEV (reference sequence). This CDR3 has 14 residues. The DNA of the CDR3 is TGTGCCAGCAGTTTAGTCACAGGGGGCGATGGCTACACCTTC. Translated, it gives CASSLVTGGDGYTF.